This entry concerns a single T cell receptor beta chain. This clone was seen just once. There is no known antigen for this receptor. Per-base qualities were not stored, and no clone one base away is much larger. These data are taken from a study of T cell changes during pregnancy in multiple sclerosis (dated by TCRdb to the late 2010s). In terms of the full investigation: Changes in the T cell repertoire over the course of pregnancy were examined in this study in women with multiple sclerosis.

Libraries came from the immunoSEQ multiplex PCR assay. In its TCRdb copy, this immuneACCESS table keeps in-frame sequences only and misses some clones. Where compared with another copy, unresolved V genes explain less than half of these, and the others have no known cause. The sample data list some 90,000 clones, and 91% of these were observed just once. About 1.7% of the sample rests with the top ten. Ends trimmed: V by 5 bases, J by 2 bases; bases unmatched to a gene: 9. Per the germline V gene, KGHSH is the CDR1 and LQKENI is the CDR2. Taken from cysteine to phenylalanine, the CDR3 has 17 residues. Of the read, only the CDR3 DNA is kept; its 51 bases are in frame from base 1.

This material consisted of peripheral blood, taken after pregnancy. The clonotype was recovered from a female donor in good health, enrolled as a control in a pregnancy study. This chain is built from TRBV18 and TRBJ2-3; TRBD1 aligns with 11 central bases. The CDR3 in this case is CASSDGQGAALTDTQYF. The nucleotide sequence is TGTGCCAGCTCAGATGGACAGGGGGCGGCCCTCACAGATACGCAGTATTTT.